One sample yielded the 5 T cell receptor beta chains listed below, sequenced in a study of T-cell memory formation after mild COVID-19. Each CDR3 protein gets one entry after TCRdb re-called the 5' RACE reads with MiXCR. Among about 320,000 distinct CDR3 sequences listed, over 11% were seen once. Sequencing used PBMCs or a T cell subset sorted from them (not recorded which). These receptors were collected from a man aged 18 to 29 who had mild COVID-19 (a few samples of this study predate the infection). Cell type and time point are not known.

CDR3 DNA sequence: TGCGCCAGCTCAGCCCTCCGGAGCTCCTACAATGAGCAGTTCTTC. Its protein is CASSALRSSYNEQFF. This chain links TRBV5-1 with TRBJ2-1; D remains unclear. V lost 7 bases to trimming and J lost 0 bases, with 14 bases between them. Looked up from germline, CDR1 is SGHRS and CDR2 is YFSETQ. The CDR3 is made up of 15 amino acids.

Only a few counts were recorded for this clonotype. The rearrangement joins TRBV10-3 to TRBJ2-7; TRBD2 matches 9 bases. CDR3 size: 14 residues. Trimming at V came to 5 bases and at J to 0 bases, leaving 2 bases not matched to a gene. CDR1 and CDR2 from the germline V gene are ENHRY and SYGVKD. This CDR3 reads CAISSGGHSYEQYV. For the CDR3, the DNA is TGTGCCATCAGTAGCGGGGGGCACTCCTACGAGCAGTACGTC.

This clonotype was seen many times. The CDR3 sequence: CASRGLAKNIQYF. Here the CDR3 DNA reads TGTGCCAGTAGGGGCCTAGCCAAAAACATTCAGTACTTC. The chain is built from TRBV12-3 or TRBV12-4 and TRBJ2-4; the D gene is possibly TRBD1 (5 bases). Trimming shortened V by 9 bases and J by 0 bases, and 9 bases separated the two germline ends. The CDR3 is 13 amino acids.

The chain combines TRBV7-2 with TRBJ1-1; D is unresolved. Trimming stripped 5 bases from V and 0 bases from J, with 19 bases between. Germline V gene sequence: CDR1 SGHTA, CDR2 FQGNSA. CDR3 length equals 17 residues. The CDR3 nucleotides read TGTGCCAGCAGCCGCGCCGCTATTTTGCCCATGAACACTGAAGCTTTCTTT. Its protein product is CASSRAAILPMNTEAFF.

The chain is built from TRBV6-2 or TRBV6-3 and TRBJ1-2; no clear D gene. CDR1 and CDR2 (germline): MNHEY, SVGEGT. Trimming pared 5 bases from V and 4 bases from J, leaving 11 bases between. This CDR3 is built from 13 residues. The CDR3 sequence is CASSEEGSYGYTF. As DNA, the CDR3 is TGTGCCAGCAGTGAGGAGGGATCCTATGGCTACACCTTC.